This entry lists 30 T cell receptor beta chains sequenced from one sample in a study of T-cell reconstitution after alpha-beta-depleted transplantation in children. Construction of the TCRbeta library involved unique molecular identifiers. MiXCR, run by TCRdb on the PCR reads, gives a single entry per CDR3 protein. The data show 350,000 to 450,000 distinct CDR3 sequences, with roughly 21% seen just once and 3.5% to 4% held by the top ten. The sample consisted of PBMCs from the stem cell graft donor, taken from the stem cell graft. These receptors all stem from a human donor who donated a stem cell graft to a child with acute myeloid leukemia.

The V gene is TRBV5-4, the J gene TRBJ2-2; no clear D. Germline V gene lookup returns CDR1 SGHNT and CDR2 YYREEE (reference sequence). The CDR3 has 12 residues. V dropped 6 bases and J dropped 6 bases, with 9 bases sitting between them. In DNA, the CDR3 is TGTGCCAGCACCTCAGGAGCCGGGGAGCTGTTTTTT. Translated: CASTSGAGELFF.

V is TRBV12-3 or TRBV12-4 and J is TRBJ2-3; 8 nucleotides match TRBD2. The length of the CDR3 is 16 residues. Unmatched junction bases numbered 6, after V lost 3 bases and J lost 1 base. The CDR3 region is CASSFGGGLGTDTQYF. The CDR3 DNA follows: TGTGCCAGCAGTTTCGGGGGGGGTCTGGGCACAGATACGCAGTATTTT.

This clonotype was seen a few times. The chain joins TRBV20-1 to TRBJ2-7; D is unresolved. Germline values: CDR1 DFQATT, CDR2 SNEGSKA (reference sequence). The CDR3 loop spans 11 amino acids. V was cut by 5 bases and J by 5 bases, with 10 bases left in between. The chain's CDR3 is CSAFTLDEQYF. The CDR3 DNA reads as TGCAGTGCTTTCACGCTCGACGAGCAGTACTTC.

This clonotype has at least ten counts. The V gene is TRBV5-1, the J gene TRBJ1-1, with D unresolved. The V and J ends lost 5 bases and 2 bases respectively, with 13 bases between them. This CDR3 region has 14 residues. CDR1 and CDR2 (germline): SGHRS, YFSETQ. CDR3 loop: CASSSGIYNTEAFF. The CDR3 bases are TGCGCCAGCAGTAGCGGCATTTATAACACTGAAGCTTTCTTT.

The V call is TRBV29-1, the J call TRBJ2-7; the D gene is possibly TRBD1 (6 bases). In germline, CDR1 is SQVTM, CDR2 ANQGSEA. Trimming cost V 4 bases and J 0 bases, with 10 bases left between them. The CDR3 runs 13 residues. CDR3 amino acids: CSVGQVGSYEQYF. CDR3 DNA: TGCAGCGTTGGACAGGTTGGCTCCTACGAGCAGTACTTC.

This clonotype has a handful of counts. The chain links TRBV4-1 to TRBJ2-7; 7 bases match TRBD2. Germline lookup yields CDR1 MGHRA and CDR2 YSYEKL. The length of the CDR3 is 15 residues. V was pared by 3 bases and J by 3 bases, with 8 bases of the junction left unmatched. This CDR3 is CASSQAGAMFYEQYF. CDR3 in DNA: TGCGCCAGCAGCCAGGCGGGAGCGATGTTCTACGAGCAGTACTTC.

The chain joins TRBV2 to TRBJ2-7; a weak D match, TRBD1 (6 bases). This CDR3 contains 13 residues. CDR1 and CDR2 from the germline V gene are SNHLY and FYNNEI. The V and J ends lost 8 bases and 3 bases respectively, with 14 bases between them. CDR3 in amino acids: CASGLQQGYEQYF. The CDR3 DNA sequence: TGTGCCAGCGGTCTCCAACAGGGCTACGAGCAGTACTTC.

This clonotype was counted a few times. The rearrangement links TRBV5-1 to TRBJ1-1, with 8 bases lining up with TRBD1. The CDR3 totals 12 residues. V shed 4 bases, J shed 4 bases, and the junction held 0 bases outside the gene matches. CDR1 and CDR2 from the germline V gene are SGHRS and YFSETQ. CDR3 nucleotides: TGCGCCAGCAGCACAGGGGGCACTGAAGCTTTCTTT. This sequence encodes CASSTGGTEAFF. Full variable domain (remainder filled in from reference TRBV5-1 and TRBJ1-1): KAGVTQTPRYLIKTRGQQVTLSCSPISGHRSVSWYQQTPGQGLQFLFEYFSETQRNKGNFPGRFSGRQFSNSRSEMNVSTLELGDSALYLCASSTGGTEAFFGQGTRLTVV.

The chain uses TRBV5-1 and TRBJ2-7, with a weak D call TRBD2 (5 bases). V was clipped by 6 bases and J by 13 bases, with 20 bases between them. CDR1 SGHRS and CDR2 YFSETQ come from the germline V gene. The CDR3 has 12 amino acids. In DNA form, the CDR3 reads TGCGCCAGCAAATGTGGGAGAGTCGACGGATACTTC. Translated, it gives CASKCGRVDGYF.

The V gene is TRBV7-2, the J gene TRBJ2-7; tentatively, D is TRBD1 (6 bases). The CDR3 is 16 amino acids. Germline values: CDR1 SGHTA, CDR2 FQGNSA. V gave up 1 base and J gave up 2 bases, with 15 bases separating them. CDR3 nucleotide sequence: TGTGCCAGCAGCTTAGGCTTTTGGACAGAGACCTACGAGCAGTACTTC. Translated, it gives CASSLGFWTETYEQYF. Looking up the rest from reference TRBV7-2 and TRBJ2-7 gives the full variable domain: GAGVSQSPSNKVTEKGKDVELRCDPISGHTALYWYRQSLGQGLEFLIYFQGNSAPDKSGLPSDRFSAERTGGSVSTLTIQRTQQEDSAVYLCASSLGFWTETYEQYFGPGTRLTVT.

This clonotype was observed a few times. The chain links TRBV7-6 to TRBJ2-5; D is unclear. The length of the CDR3 is 13 residues. V lost 1 base, J lost 5 bases, and 8 bases lay in between. CDR1 is SGHVS and CDR2 is FNYEAQ in the germline V gene. CDR3 sequence reads: CASSLEVGETQYF. The CDR3 bases are TGTGCCAGCAGCTTAGAAGTGGGGGAGACCCAGTACTTC.

This clonotype was detected many times. The CDR3 DNA follows: TGTGCCAGCAGTGTGACGGACGGACCCACAGATACGCAGTATTTT. Amino acid sequence: CASSVTDGPTDTQYF. V gene TRBV6-4 combines with J gene TRBJ2-3, with D unresolved. Germline CDR1 MRHNA, CDR2 SNTAGT. This CDR3 has 15 residues. Between the trimmed V and J ends, which lost 4 bases and 2 bases, there was a span of 13 bases.

This chain joins TRBV7-2 and TRBJ2-7, with TRBD2 matching 11 bases. The CDR3 is 15 amino acids. Germline lookup yields CDR1 SGHTA and CDR2 FQGNSA. V lost 6 bases, J lost 0 bases, and 4 bases stayed unmatched. DNA of the CDR3: TGTGCCAGCAGTCCGGGACTAGCGGTCTCCTACGAGCAGTACTTC. Its translation: CASSPGLAVSYEQYF.

The sample holds many counts of this clonotype. The rearrangement uses TRBV6-5 and TRBJ2-5; no definite D call. Trimming took off 2 bases at V and 0 bases at J, with 7 bases between the two ends. This CDR3 region has 14 residues. CDR1 and CDR2 from the germline V gene are MNHEY and SVGAGI. CDR3 region: CASSYGRDQETQYF. The CDR3 DNA is TGTGCCAGCAGTTACGGCAGAGACCAAGAGACCCAGTACTTC.

This clonotype has a count of ten or more. This chain links TRBV20-1 with TRBJ2-1, with a tentative D call TRBD2 (6 bases). Germline-derived CDR1 and CDR2 are DFQATT and SNEGSKA (reference sequence). Trimming took 4 bases from V and 2 from J, leaving 21 bases between them. The CDR3 length is 17 residues. The CDR3 nucleotides are TGCAGTGCTACCCGAATGACAGCGGGCGTAACCTACAATGAGCAGTTCTTC. Its protein is CSATRMTAGVTYNEQFF.

The chain carries TRBV4-3 and TRBJ2-4; TRBD2 is a possible D gene (5 bases). V was pared by 1 base and J by 5 bases, with 12 bases between. Germline V gene lookup returns CDR1 LGHNA and CDR2 YSLEER. The CDR3 is 15 residues long. CDR3 residues: CASSQGSAVQNIQYF. The CDR3 region has the DNA TGCGCCAGCAGCCAAGGGTCAGCGGTTCAAAACATTCAGTACTTC.

The chain carries TRBV5-1 and TRBJ2-7; 10 nucleotides agree with TRBD1. The ends lost 4 bases at V and 5 bases at J; junction bases unmatched: 9. This CDR3 is 15 amino acids long. Germline CDR1 is SGHRS and CDR2 is YFSETQ. The CDR3 loop reads CASSDTTGGSDEQYF. Here the CDR3 DNA reads TGCGCCAGCAGCGACACGACAGGGGGCTCGGACGAGCAGTACTTC.

This clonotype was seen at least ten times. The chain combines TRBV7-2 with TRBJ2-4; D is possibly TRBD2 (6 bases). The CDR3 covers 14 residues. V lost 6 bases, J lost 5 bases, and 14 bases lay in between. CDR1 is SGHTA and CDR2 is FQGNSA in the germline V gene. The CDR3, as DNA: TGTGCCAGCAGTCGGATTGGAGGGGAAAACATTCAGTACTTC. This gives the protein CASSRIGGENIQYF. Combining the CDR3 with reference TRBV7-2 and TRBJ2-4 gives the whole variable domain GAGVSQSPSNKVTEKGKDVELRCDPISGHTALYWYRQSLGQGLEFLIYFQGNSAPDKSGLPSDRFSAERTGGSVSTLTIQRTQQEDSAVYLCASSRIGGENIQYFGAGTRLSVL.

The chain combines TRBV5-1 with TRBJ2-7; a possible D gene is TRBD2 (5 bases). V lost 0 bases, J lost 0 bases, and 10 bases lay in between. CDR1 is SGHRS, CDR2 YFSETQ, per germline. The CDR3 is 15 amino acids. The CDR3 reads CASSLVAGNSYEQYF. CDR3 nucleotides: TGCGCCAGCAGCTTGGTTGCGGGCAACTCCTACGAGCAGTACTTC.

This chain joins TRBV10-3 and TRBJ2-5, with TRBD2 identical over 13 bases. There are 18 residues in the CDR3. Germline V gives CDR1 ENHRY, CDR2 SYGVKD. V gave up 0 bases and J gave up 1 base; unmatched junction bases: 5. The CDR3 DNA reads as TGTGCCATCAGTGAGTCGTTGGGACTAGCGGGGCCCCAAGAGACCCAGTACTTC. It codes for CAISESLGLAGPQETQYF.

This clonotype appeared a single time. A read error may explain this, as a much larger clone is one base away. This chain uses TRBV25-1 with TRBJ2-1; TRBD2 is a possible D gene (6 bases). This CDR3 has 11 residues. V was clipped by 7 bases and J by 8 bases, with 9 bases between them. CDR1 and CDR2 from the germline V gene are MGHDK and SYGVNS. In DNA, the CDR3 is TGTGCCAGCAATTGGGGGGATGAGCAGTTCTTC. Its protein is CASNWGDEQFF.

This clonotype was seen a few times. The chain recombines TRBV20-1 with TRBJ2-7, with 11 bases aligning to TRBD2. This CDR3 spans 15 amino acids. V gave up 6 bases and J gave up 0 bases; unmatched junction bases: 7. Germline assignment: CDR1 DFQATT and CDR2 SNEGSKA (reference sequence). The CDR3 DNA follows: TGCAGTGCAAAGGGACTAGCGGATACCTCCTACGAGCAGTACTTC. This sequence encodes CSAKGLADTSYEQYF.

This sequence joins TRBV11-3 and TRBJ2-3, with D unresolved. The V gene lost 2 bases and the J gene lost 4 bases, with 7 bases spanning the gap. This CDR3 is built from 13 residues. The V gene's germline CDR1 is SGHNT and CDR2 YENEEA. CDR3 sequence (DNA): TGTGCCAGCAGCTTACGAAACTCAGATACGCAGTATTTT. Protein: CASSLRNSDTQYF.

The chain joins TRBV9 to TRBJ2-7; the D gene is possibly TRBD2 (6 bases). The CDR3 is made up of 15 amino acids. V was clipped by 5 bases and J by 4 bases, with 19 bases between them. CDR1 SGDLS and CDR2 YYNGEE come from the germline V gene. The CDR3 nucleotides are TGTGCCAGCAGTTCATCTGGGAGGACTGAGTACGAGCAGTACTTC. Translating gives CASSSSGRTEYEQYF.

This clonotype has a handful of counts. CDR3 protein: CASIRDSATYEQYF. The CDR3 DNA sequence: TGTGCCAGCATCCGGGACAGTGCGACCTACGAGCAGTACTTC. The chain links TRBV28 to TRBJ2-7, with 7 bases fitting TRBD1. From germline, CDR1 is MDHEN and CDR2 SYDVKM. V was pared by 7 bases and J by 2 bases, with 8 bases of the junction left unmatched. The CDR3 runs to 14 residues.

The rearrangement links TRBV27 to TRBJ2-1; 9 bases match TRBD1. The trim removed 6 bases at V and 4 bases at J, leaving 7 bases unmatched. Germline CDR1 and CDR2: MNHEY and SMNVEV (reference sequence). This CDR3 contains 15 residues. In nucleotides, the CDR3 is TGTGCCAGCAGCACCCGGGACAGGGCTTACAATGAGCAGTTCTTC. It codes for CASSTRDRAYNEQFF.

This clonotype was detected many times. This sequence joins TRBV20-1 and TRBJ1-2; D remains unclear. Germline loops: CDR1 DFQATT, CDR2 SNEGSKA (reference sequence). The CDR3 sequence is 14 residues long. Trimming took off 1 base at V and 4 bases at J, with 13 bases between the two ends. CDR3 in DNA: TGCAGTGCTAGAGTAGAAAGGGAGGGCTATGGCTACACCTTC. As protein: CSARVEREGYGYTF.

The sample holds a few counts of this clonotype. The CDR3 loop reads CSAGTHSLNSPLHF. CDR3 nucleotides: TGCAGTGCTGGGACACATTCTCTTAATTCACCCCTCCACTTT. J is TRBJ1-6 and V is TRBV20-1, with a possible D match to TRBD1 (6 bases). V was cut by 5 bases and J by 6 bases, with 14 bases left in between. The CDR3 is 14 amino acids. In germline, CDR1 is DFQATT, CDR2 SNEGSKA (reference sequence).

The V gene is TRBV7-3, the J gene TRBJ2-1; 14 bases map to TRBD2. In germline, CDR1 is SGHTA, CDR2 FQGTGA. V was pared by 2 bases and J by 3 bases, with 0 bases of the junction left unmatched. This CDR3 contains 16 residues. CDR3 sequence reads: CASSLGLAGGYNEQFF. The CDR3, as DNA: TGTGCCAGCAGCTTAGGACTAGCGGGAGGCTACAATGAGCAGTTCTTC.

The chain is built from TRBV7-2 and TRBJ1-4; 7 nucleotides match TRBD1. The CDR3 spans 13 residues. Germline V gene data show CDR1 as SGHTA and CDR2 as FQGNSA. V lost 5 bases and J lost 12; bases outside the gene matches: 9. This CDR3 is CASSLTQGKELFF. In DNA, the CDR3 is TGTGCCAGCAGCCTCACACAGGGGAAGGAACTGTTTTTT.